One and the same sample provided the 15 T cell receptor beta chains below, sequenced in a study of cytomegalovirus exposure and HLA in healthy donors. The PCR used 60 Vbeta and 13 Jbeta primers. TCRdb's table, derived via immunoSEQ multiplex PCR, lists solely in-frame clones and lacks some. The table shows 200,000 or so clones, with over 80% occurring only once. Sequencing used PBMCs. The receptors here all came from a man aged 30 to 45 in good health and CMV-seronegative.

V usage is TRBV5-6 and J usage is TRBJ2-1; 7 bases map to TRBD1. Germline loops: CDR1 SGHDT, CDR2 YYEEEE. CDR3 length: 16 amino acids. The V segment lost 7 bases and the J segment 4 bases; nucleotides outside the gene matches: 14. CDR3 amino acids: CASGLDRELPYNEQFF. DNA of the CDR3: TGTGCCAGCGGCCTAGACAGGGAATTACCTTACAATGAGCAGTTCTTC. Together with reference TRBV5-6 and TRBJ2-1, the CDR3 gives the full variable domain: DAGVTQSPTHLIKTRGQQVTLRCSPKSGHDTVSWYQQALGQGPQFIFQYYEEEERQRGNFPDRFSGHQFPNYSSELNVNALLLGDSALYLCASGLDRELPYNEQFFGPGTRLTVL.

The chain is built from TRBV29-1 and TRBJ1-1; D is ambiguous. CDR1 and CDR2 (germline): SQVTM, ANQGSEA. CDR3 length: 13 amino acids. Trimming removed 4 bases at V and 0 bases at J, with 9 bases between. In DNA form, the CDR3 reads TGCAGCGTTGTCTTACTGTTGAACACTGAAGCTTTCTTT. It encodes CSVVLLLNTEAFF.

This sequence joins TRBV6-5 and TRBJ1-2; a possible D gene is TRBD1 (5 bases). Germline lookup yields CDR1 MNHEY and CDR2 SVGAGI. V lost 6 bases and J 1 base, leaving 9 bases between the germline ends. The CDR3 has 13 residues. The CDR3 loop is CASRPQVNYGYTF. For the CDR3, the DNA is TGTGCCAGCAGGCCACAGGTTAACTATGGCTACACCTTC.

Points on this clone: The junction does not match germline at one end; this may be a read error. This specimen includes other DNA sequences encoding the same CDR3. This sequence joins TRBV7-9 and TRBJ1-6; TRBD1 might be the D (6 bases). The CDR3 is made up of 18 amino acids. Germline V gives CDR1 SEHNR, CDR2 FQNEAQ (reference sequence). CDR3 sequence (DNA): TGTGCCAGCAGTAGGGGGTTCATTTCGGAGAGCTATAATTCCCCCCTCCACTTT. Its protein product is CASSRGFISESYNSPLHF.

This chain links TRBV4-1 with TRBJ2-7; possible D gene TRBD2, 6 bases. Looked up from germline, CDR1 is MGHRA and CDR2 is YSYEKL. CDR3 size: 15 residues. V was cut by 4 bases and J by 0 bases, with 13 bases left in between. The CDR3 sequence is CASSRSSASSYEQYF. The CDR3 coding sequence is TGCGCCAGCAGCCGATCTAGCGCAAGCTCCTACGAGCAGTACTTC.

The chain employs TRBV18 and TRBJ1-4; D is unresolved. The CDR3 spans 12 residues. Germline V gives CDR1 KGHSH, CDR2 LQKENI. Between the trimmed V and J ends, which lost 1 base and 7 bases, there was a span of 4 bases. This CDR3 reads CASSPRAEKLFF. CDR3 DNA sequence: TGTGCCAGCTCACCACGGGCTGAAAAACTGTTTTTT.

The chain recombines TRBV6-1 with TRBJ2-1; D possibly corresponds to TRBD1 (5 bases). Germline V gene data show CDR1 as MNHNS and CDR2 as SASEGT. V was trimmed by 4 bases and J by 0 bases, leaving 10 bases between them. The CDR3 totals 15 residues. For the CDR3, the DNA is TGTGCCAGCAGTGCTCAGGGTAGCTCCTACAATGAGCAGTTCTTC. Translation: CASSAQGSSYNEQFF.

V is TRBV28 and J is TRBJ1-3; D might be TRBD1 (6 bases). V lost 8 bases and J 0 bases, leaving 8 bases between the germline ends. The CDR3 extends over 13 amino acids. Per the germline V gene, CDR1 is MDHEN and CDR2 is SYDVKM. The CDR3 region is CASGQISGNTIYF. Written as DNA, the CDR3 is TGTGCCAGCGGACAGATCTCTGGAAACACCATATATTTT.

The rearrangement joins TRBV28 to TRBJ2-7, with 9 bases lining up with TRBD1. Trimming at V came to 6 bases and at J to 4 bases, leaving 10 bases not matched to a gene. From germline, CDR1 is MDHEN and CDR2 SYDVKM. The CDR3 has 15 amino acids. As DNA, the CDR3 is TGTGCCAGCAGGTCAGGAGGGACAGGGTTTTACGAGCAGTACTTC. It specifies CASRSGGTGFYEQYF.

The chain uses TRBV6-5 and TRBJ2-5, with D perhaps TRBD2 (5 bases). This CDR3 has 14 residues. V lost 0 bases, J lost 5 bases, and 10 bases lay in between. Germline V gene lookup returns CDR1 MNHEY and CDR2 SVGAGI. The DNA of the CDR3 is TGTGCCAGCAGTTACTCGAGGGAACCCGAGACCCAGTACTTC. Translation gives CASSYSREPETQYF.

The V gene is TRBV19, the J gene TRBJ2-1; 9 nucleotides align to TRBD2. The CDR3 extends over 14 amino acids. Germline CDR1 reads LNHDA; CDR2 reads SQIVND (reference sequence). With V trimmed by 10 bases and J by 7 bases, 11 bases remained unmatched. The CDR3 loop reads CATQAGGRGNEQFF. Here the CDR3 DNA reads TGTGCCACCCAAGCGGGGGGTCGTGGGAATGAGCAGTTCTTC.

The chain recombines TRBV18 with TRBJ2-7; TRBD2 aligns across 9 bases. The CDR3 runs 14 residues. Germline V gives CDR1 KGHSH, CDR2 LQKENI. J gave up 0 bases and V 6 bases, and 3 bases lay outside the gene matches. CDR3 sequence: CASSPTSGSYEQYF. The CDR3 bases are TGTGCCAGCTCGCCGACTAGCGGCTCCTACGAGCAGTACTTC.

The chain employs TRBV20-1 and TRBJ1-2; D possibly corresponds to TRBD1 (6 bases). CDR1 is DFQATT, CDR2 SNEGSKA, per germline (reference sequence). V lost 7 bases to trimming and J lost 2 bases, with 8 bases between them. The CDR3 extends over 11 amino acids. The CDR3 loop reads CSVTGNYGYTF. As DNA, the CDR3 is TGCAGTGTGACAGGAAACTATGGCTACACCTTC.

This clone was seen a single time. This chain links TRBV14 with TRBJ2-6, with 7 bases matching TRBD1. From germline, CDR1 is SGHDN and CDR2 FVKESK. V gave up 4 bases and J gave up 7 bases; unmatched junction bases: 4. The CDR3 sequence is 14 residues long. The CDR3: CASSLGQLANVLTF. The DNA of the CDR3 is TGTGCCAGCAGCCTGGGACAGCTTGCCAACGTCCTGACTTTC.

The V and J genes are TRBV19 and TRBJ2-2, with D maybe TRBD2 (5 bases). The CDR3 extends over 14 amino acids. Germline V lookup: CDR1 LNHDA, CDR2 SQIVND (reference sequence). V was shortened by 1 base and J by 3 bases, with 6 bases between the two germline ends. The CDR3 nucleotides are TGTGCCAGTAGTATAGCGGGGTACACCGGGGAGCTGTTTTTT. Its protein is CASSIAGYTGELFF.